The clone carrying this TCR beta chain was seen many times. This sample was taken from a study of T-cell reconstitution after alpha-beta-depleted transplantation in children. CDR1 and CDR2 (germline): MNHEY, SVGAGI. The CDR3 length is 16 residues. V lost 0 bases to trimming and J lost 2 bases, with 13 bases between them. Preparation of the TCRbeta library was carried out with unique molecular identifiers. TCRdb independently ran MiXCR on the PCR reads; one entry per CDR3 protein. The table has about 610,000 distinct CDR3 sequences, over 9.5% seen once. The sequencing used PBMCs from the stem cell graft donor, collected from the stem cell graft. This receptor was identified in a human donor who donated a stem cell graft to a child with acute myeloid leukemia. The gene calls are TRBV6-5 and TRBJ2-5; D is tentatively TRBD1 or TRBD2 (5 bases each). The CDR3 coding sequence is TGTGCCAGCAGTTACTCTCGGGGCAGGCAGCAAGAGACCCAGTACTTC. As protein: CASSYSRGRQQETQYF.